This TCR beta chain is drawn from a study of cytomegalovirus exposure and HLA in healthy donors. Across the study: Roughly 89 million unique TCR sequences came from HLA-typed donors in an early release.

General study results and limits: Per a prior analysis, the majority of TCR beta V segments were productive roughly 87% or roughly 30% of the time.

Looked up from germline, CDR1 is GTSNPN and CDR2 is SVGIG (reference sequence). The J segment lost 5 bases and the V segment lost 2 bases, leaving 6 bases of the junction unmatched. The CDR3 has 14 residues. 60 Vbeta and 13 Jbeta primers were used in PCR. Assay: immunoSEQ multiplex PCR; the TCRdb copy retains only in-frame clones and omits some. This table holds under 120,000 clones, 70% to 85% found once. The table lists this clone with a few counts. The target antigen is unknown. This chain connects TRBV30 to TRBJ1-3; the match to TRBD1 covers 7 bases. Material for sequencing was PBMCs. The sequence derives from a woman between 40 and 50 years old in good health and CMV-seronegative. CDR3 DNA sequence: TGTGCCTGGAGTACGACAGGGTCAAGAAACACCATATATTTT. Amino acids: CAWSTTGSRNTIYF.